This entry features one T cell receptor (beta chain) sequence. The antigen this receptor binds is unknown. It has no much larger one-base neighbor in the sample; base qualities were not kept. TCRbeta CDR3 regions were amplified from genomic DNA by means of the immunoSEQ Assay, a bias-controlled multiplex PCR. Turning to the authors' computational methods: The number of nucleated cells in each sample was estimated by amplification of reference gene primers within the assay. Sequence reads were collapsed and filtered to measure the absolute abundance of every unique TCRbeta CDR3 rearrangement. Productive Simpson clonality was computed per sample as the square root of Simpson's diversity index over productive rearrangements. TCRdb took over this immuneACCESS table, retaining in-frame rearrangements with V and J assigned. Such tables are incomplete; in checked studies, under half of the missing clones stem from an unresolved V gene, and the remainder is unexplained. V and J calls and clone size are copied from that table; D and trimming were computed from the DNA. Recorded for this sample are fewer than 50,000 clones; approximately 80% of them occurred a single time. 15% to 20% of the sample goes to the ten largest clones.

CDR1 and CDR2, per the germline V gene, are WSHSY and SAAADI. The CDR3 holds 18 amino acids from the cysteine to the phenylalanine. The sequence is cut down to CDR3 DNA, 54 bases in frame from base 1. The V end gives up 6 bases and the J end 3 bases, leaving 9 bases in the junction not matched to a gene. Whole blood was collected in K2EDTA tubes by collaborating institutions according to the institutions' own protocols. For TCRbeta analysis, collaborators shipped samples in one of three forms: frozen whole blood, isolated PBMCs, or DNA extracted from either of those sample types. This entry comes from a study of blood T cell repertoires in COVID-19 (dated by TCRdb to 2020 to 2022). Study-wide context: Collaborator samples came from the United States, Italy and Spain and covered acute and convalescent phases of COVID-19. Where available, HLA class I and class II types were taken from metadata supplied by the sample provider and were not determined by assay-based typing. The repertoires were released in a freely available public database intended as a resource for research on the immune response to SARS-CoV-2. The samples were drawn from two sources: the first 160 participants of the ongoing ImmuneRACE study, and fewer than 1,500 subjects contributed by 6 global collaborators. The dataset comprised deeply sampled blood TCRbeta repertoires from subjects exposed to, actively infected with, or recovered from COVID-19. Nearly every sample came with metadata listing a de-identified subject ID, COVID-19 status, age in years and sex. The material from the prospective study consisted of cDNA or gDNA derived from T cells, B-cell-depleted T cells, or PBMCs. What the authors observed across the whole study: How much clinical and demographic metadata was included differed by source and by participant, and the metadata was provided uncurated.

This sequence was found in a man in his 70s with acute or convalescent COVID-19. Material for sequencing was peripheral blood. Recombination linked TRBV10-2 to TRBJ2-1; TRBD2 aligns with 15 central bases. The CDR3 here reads CASRPSGTSGGIYNEQFF. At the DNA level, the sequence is TGCGCCAGCAGACCTTCCGGGACTAGCGGGGGGATCTACAATGAGCAGTTCTTC.